The 9 T cell receptor beta chains below were found in one sample sequenced in a study of control samples from healthy donors and cancer patients. Libraries were prepared by immunoSEQ multiplex PCR; TCRdb keeps only in-frame clonotypes and omits some of them. The sample contains 25,000 or so clones, over 75% of which appear only once. The sequenced material came from PBMCs. All receptors derive from a woman aged 55 to 70 with head and neck cancer.

The chain recombines TRBV4-3 with TRBJ1-2; D might be TRBD1 (6 bases). CDR3 length: 16 amino acids. V shed 1 base and J shed 5 bases, with 17 bases lying between them. CDR1 and CDR2 from the germline V gene are LGHNA and YSLEER. CDR3 in DNA: TGCGCCAGCAGCCAAGGCTTCGGCAGGGGACGGTATGGCTACACCTTC. Its protein is CASSQGFGRGRYGYTF.

This chain connects TRBV6-5 to TRBJ2-1, with TRBD1 matching over 8 bases. Germline V gene lookup returns CDR1 MNHEY and CDR2 SVGAGI. This CDR3 comprises 13 residues. The trim removed 11 bases at V and 7 bases at J, leaving 10 bases unmatched. Here the CDR3 reads CAGRTGTRNEQFF. The CDR3 nucleotides read TGTGCCGGTCGGACAGGGACGAGGAATGAGCAGTTCTTC.

The V call is TRBV11-2, the J call TRBJ1-5; tentative D call: TRBD1 (5 bases). Germline V gives CDR1 SGHAT, CDR2 FQNNGV. CDR3 length: 15 residues. The V gene lost 2 bases and the J gene lost 0 bases, with 8 bases spanning the gap. As DNA, the CDR3 is TGTGCCAGCAGCTTAACCGACAGTAGCAATCAGCCCCAGCATTTT. It yields the protein CASSLTDSSNQPQHF.

This chain uses TRBV18 with TRBJ2-7, with D tentatively TRBD1 or TRBD2 (5 bases each). V shed 2 bases and J shed 2 bases, with 10 bases lying between them. Germline values: CDR1 KGHSH, CDR2 LQKENI. This CDR3 is built from 14 residues. The CDR3 loop is CASSPYGDPYEQYF. DNA of the CDR3: TGTGCCAGCTCACCATACGGGGACCCCTACGAGCAGTACTTC.

This clone has only a few counts. V and J are TRBV11-2 and TRBJ2-5; D call uncertain. V shed 0 bases and J shed 5 bases, with 13 bases lying between them. The CDR3 runs to 15 residues. Germline V gene lookup returns CDR1 SGHAT and CDR2 FQNNGV. CDR3 coding DNA: TGTGCCAGCAGCTTAGAGGCAGGCCAGTCGGAGACCCAGTACTTC. Translating it yields CASSLEAGQSETQYF. The whole variable domain, remainder taken from reference TRBV11-2 and TRBJ2-5, is EAGVAQSPRYKIIEKRQSVAFWCNPISGHATLYWYQQILGQGPKLLIQFQNNGVVDDSQLPKDRFSAERLKGVDSTLKIQPAKLEDSAVYLCASSLEAGQSETQYFGPGTRLLVL.

This clone appeared once. The chain employs TRBV30 and TRBJ1-2; D is ambiguous. The V and J ends lost 4 bases and 5 bases respectively, with 14 bases between them. Germline CDR1 reads GTSNPN; CDR2 reads SVGIG (reference sequence). CDR3 length: 13 residues. This CDR3 reads CAWTLGGVYGYTF. The CDR3 DNA follows: TGTGCCTGGACCCTGGGCGGGGTATATGGCTACACCTTC.

CDR3 sequence: CASSLGPSGELFF. The CDR3 bases are TGTGCCAGCAGTTTAGGGCCGAGCGGGGAGCTGTTTTTT. This chain links TRBV12-3 or TRBV12-4 with TRBJ2-2, with no clear D. CDR3 length equals 13 residues. Trimming took 1 base from V and 7 from J, leaving 7 bases between them.

This chain uses TRBV7-9 with TRBJ2-5; tentative D call: TRBD1 (5 bases). This CDR3 spans 14 amino acids. In germline, CDR1 is SEHNR, CDR2 FQNEAQ (reference sequence). V lost 2 bases and J 4 bases, leaving 11 bases between the germline ends. CDR3 sequence: CASSLQGSGETQYF. CDR3 coding DNA: TGTGCCAGCAGCTTACAGGGAAGTGGAGAGACCCAGTACTTC. Supplemented by reference TRBV7-9 and TRBJ2-5, the full variable domain reads DTGVSQNPRHKITKRGQNVTFRCDPISEHNRLYWYRQTLGQGPEFLTYFQNEAQLEKSRLLSDRFSAERPKGSFSTLEIQRTEQGDSAMYLCASSLQGSGETQYFGPGTRLLVL.

The V gene is TRBV5-6, the J gene TRBJ2-7, with unresolved D. CDR3 length: 17 amino acids. V was clipped by 2 bases and J by 0 bases, with 18 bases between them. Germline V gene data show CDR1 as SGHDT and CDR2 as YYEEEE. CDR3 nucleotide sequence: TGTGCCAGCAGCTTAAGTGGGGTGGGGTTGTCCTCCTACGAGCAGTACTTC. Translated: CASSLSGVGLSSYEQYF.